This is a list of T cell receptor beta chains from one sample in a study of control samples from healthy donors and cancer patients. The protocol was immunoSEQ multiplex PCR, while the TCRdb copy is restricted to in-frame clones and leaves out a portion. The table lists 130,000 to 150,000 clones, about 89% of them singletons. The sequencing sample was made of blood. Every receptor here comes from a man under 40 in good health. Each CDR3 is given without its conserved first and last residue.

ASSTSRDGNEKLF	TRBV5-6	TRBJ1-4
ASSSRGAYEQY	TRBV11-2	TRBJ2-7
ASSQDRNTEAF	TRBV18	TRBJ1-1
ASSVGGRTDTQY	TRBV9	TRBJ2-3
ASSQAFREKSSYNEQF	TRBV4-3	TRBJ2-1
ASSPTFGASANEQF	TRBV7-2	TRBJ2-1
ASRRGGPQETQY	TRBV28	TRBJ2-5
ASSLGRQGRTDTQY	TRBV11-3	TRBJ2-3
ASSYSGRGLALNTEAF	TRBV27	TRBJ1-1
ASSPDRRNAEAF	TRBV5-4	TRBJ1-1
ASSFRETSEQY	TRBV18	TRBJ2-7
ASREDSYSPLH	TRBV10-1	TRBJ1-6
SVEHSSDDEQF	TRBV29-1	TRBJ2-1
ATSDSHQYEQY	TRBV24-1	TRBJ2-7
ASSPSSGGTEAF	TRBV18	TRBJ1-1
ASSREESDTQY	TRBV12-3/TRBV12-4	TRBJ2-3
ASSSVGIRYGYT	TRBV5-6	TRBJ1-2
ASSYSHQGYEQY	TRBV6-5	TRBJ2-7
ASSLSDSVFYEQY	TRBV27	TRBJ2-7
ASNPGLKYEQY	TRBV7-2	TRBJ2-7
ASSLVTSGSYEYEQY	TRBV5-5	TRBJ2-7
ASFREKSYNEQF	TRBV18	TRBJ2-1
ASSLGTGGSLSSGNTIY	TRBV5-1	TRBJ1-3
ASSSGLTGSYEQY	TRBV5-1	TRBJ2-7
ASSLGTPLSIQY	TRBV7-9	TRBJ2-4
ATSGTSGGADTQY	TRBV24-1	TRBJ2-3
ASSIANSGNTIY	TRBV19	TRBJ1-3
ASSQAVANYGYT	TRBV4-1	TRBJ1-2
ASTSTGFNTEAF	TRBV5-1	TRBJ1-1
ASSQRQGPTGNTIY	TRBV14	TRBJ1-3
ATSRDIGGRHEQY	TRBV15	TRBJ2-7
ASSGWGEETQY	TRBV7-9	TRBJ2-5
ASSPWTGSGYT	TRBV18	TRBJ1-2
ARSSNPRREVYGYT	TRBV5-3	TRBJ1-2
ASSVIQGSGGYT	TRBV9	TRBJ1-2
ASSHPSGGSYEQY	TRBV6-5	TRBJ2-7
ASSYSRGSAYEQY	TRBV6-2/TRBV6-3	TRBJ2-7
ASNPTEMNTEAF	TRBV6-5	TRBJ1-1
ASSRGETYEQY	TRBV5-1	TRBJ2-7
ASSSHVGNTIY	TRBV5-4	TRBJ1-3
ASSRTGAMNTEAF	TRBV5-5	TRBJ1-1
AISVSGNYGYT	TRBV10-3	TRBJ1-2
ASSLDRVNEQF	TRBV11-2	TRBJ2-1
ASSMQGLGSPLH	TRBV19	TRBJ1-6
ASSHARDREAKNIQY	TRBV4-2	TRBJ2-4
ASSEALPPVPTGELF	TRBV6-1	TRBJ2-2
ASSLDRGANSGYT	TRBV5-1	TRBJ1-2
ATSRSRDTEAF	TRBV15	TRBJ1-1
SAGGAGEDATNEKLF	TRBV20-1	TRBJ1-4
ASSEISGANEQY	TRBV2	TRBJ2-7
ASFTGGPGELF	TRBV28	TRBJ2-2
ASAGGPAGELF	TRBV19	TRBJ2-2
ASSLSETQY	TRBV12-3/TRBV12-4	TRBJ2-5
ASGKAGLYNEQF	TRBV2	TRBJ2-1
ASSLTGSPNQPQH	TRBV18	TRBJ1-5
ASSYTPRDRGYEQY	TRBV6-6	TRBJ2-7
ASSIGGAGYT	TRBV19	TRBJ1-2
ASSLGTETQY	TRBV5-6	TRBJ2-5
ASSMTGSNTDTQY	TRBV5-1	TRBJ2-3
ASTEGGGRGDEQF	TRBV9	TRBJ2-1